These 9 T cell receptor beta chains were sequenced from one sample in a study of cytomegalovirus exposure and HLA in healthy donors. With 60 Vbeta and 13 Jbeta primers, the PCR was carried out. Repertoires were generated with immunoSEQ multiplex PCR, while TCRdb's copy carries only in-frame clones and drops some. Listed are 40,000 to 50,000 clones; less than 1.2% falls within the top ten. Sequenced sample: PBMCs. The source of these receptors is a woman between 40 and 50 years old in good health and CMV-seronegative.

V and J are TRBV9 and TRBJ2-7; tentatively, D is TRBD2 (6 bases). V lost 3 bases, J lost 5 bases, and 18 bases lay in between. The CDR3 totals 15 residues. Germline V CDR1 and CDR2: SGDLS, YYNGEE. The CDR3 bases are TGTGCCAGCAGCGCCTCCGGGACTCCCTTCAACGAGCAGTACTTC. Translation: CASSASGTPFNEQYF.

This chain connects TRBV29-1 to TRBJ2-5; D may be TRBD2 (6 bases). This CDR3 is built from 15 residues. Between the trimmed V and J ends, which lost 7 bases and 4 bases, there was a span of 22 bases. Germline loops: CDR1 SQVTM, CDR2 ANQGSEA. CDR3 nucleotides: TGCAGCGGGGGGGTCACGGGAGAGGATCGAGAGACCCAGTACTTC. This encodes CSGGVTGEDRETQYF. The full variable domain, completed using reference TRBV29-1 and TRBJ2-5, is SAVISQKPSRDICQRGTSLTIQCQVDSQVTMMFWYRQQPGQSLTLIATANQGSEATYESGFVIDKFPISRPNLTFSTLTVSNMSPEDSSIYLCSGGVTGEDRETQYFGPGTRLLVL.

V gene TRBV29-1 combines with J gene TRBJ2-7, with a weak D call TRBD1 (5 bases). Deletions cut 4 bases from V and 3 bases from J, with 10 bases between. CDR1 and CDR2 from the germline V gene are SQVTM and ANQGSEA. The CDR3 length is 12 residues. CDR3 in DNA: TGCAGCGTTGCTAACAGGAACTACGAGCAGTACTTC. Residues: CSVANRNYEQYF.

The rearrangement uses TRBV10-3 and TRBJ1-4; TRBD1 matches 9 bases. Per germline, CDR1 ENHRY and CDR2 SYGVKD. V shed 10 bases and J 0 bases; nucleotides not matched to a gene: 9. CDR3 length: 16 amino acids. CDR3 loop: CATRTGEVATNEKLFF. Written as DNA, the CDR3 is TGTGCCACACGGACAGGGGAAGTTGCAACTAATGAAAAACTGTTTTTT.

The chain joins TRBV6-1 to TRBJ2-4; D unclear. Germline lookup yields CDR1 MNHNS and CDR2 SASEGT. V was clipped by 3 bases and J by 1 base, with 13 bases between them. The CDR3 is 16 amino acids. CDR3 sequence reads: CASSEAGFGAKNIQYF. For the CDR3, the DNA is TGTGCCAGCAGTGAGGCCGGGTTCGGGGCCAAAAACATTCAGTACTTC.

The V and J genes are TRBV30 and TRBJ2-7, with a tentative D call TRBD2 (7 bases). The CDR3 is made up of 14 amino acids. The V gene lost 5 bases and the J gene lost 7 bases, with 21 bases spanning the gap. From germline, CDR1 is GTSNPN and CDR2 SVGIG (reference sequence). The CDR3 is CAWGEGTRATEQYF. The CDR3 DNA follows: TGTGCCTGGGGGGAGGGGACACGTGCTACGGAGCAGTACTTC.

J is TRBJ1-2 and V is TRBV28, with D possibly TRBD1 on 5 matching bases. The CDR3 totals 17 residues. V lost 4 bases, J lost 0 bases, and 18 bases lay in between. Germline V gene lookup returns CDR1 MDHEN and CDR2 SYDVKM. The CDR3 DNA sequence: TGTGCCAGCAGTTCGGGGGGATCAGCCCCCTCTAACTATGGCTACACCTTC. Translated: CASSSGGSAPSNYGYTF.

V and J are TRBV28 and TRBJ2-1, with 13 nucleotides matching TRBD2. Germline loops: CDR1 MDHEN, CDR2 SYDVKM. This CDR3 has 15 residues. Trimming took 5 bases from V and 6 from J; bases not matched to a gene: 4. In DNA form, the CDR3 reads TGTGCCAGCAGTCCAGGACTAGCGGGAGTCAATGAGCAGTTCTTC. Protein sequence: CASSPGLAGVNEQFF. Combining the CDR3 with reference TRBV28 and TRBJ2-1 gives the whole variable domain DVKVTQSSRYLVKRTGEKVFLECVQDMDHENMFWYRQDPGLGLRLIYFSYDVKMKEKGDIPEGYSVSREKKERFSLILESASTNQTSMYLCASSPGLAGVNEQFFGPGTRLTVL.

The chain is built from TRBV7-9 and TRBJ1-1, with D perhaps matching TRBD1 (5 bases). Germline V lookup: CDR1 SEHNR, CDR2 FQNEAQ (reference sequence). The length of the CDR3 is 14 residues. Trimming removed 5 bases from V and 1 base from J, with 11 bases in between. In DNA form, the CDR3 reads TGTGCCAGCAGCCGATATACAGGGAACACTGAAGCTTTCTTT. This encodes CASSRYTGNTEAFF.